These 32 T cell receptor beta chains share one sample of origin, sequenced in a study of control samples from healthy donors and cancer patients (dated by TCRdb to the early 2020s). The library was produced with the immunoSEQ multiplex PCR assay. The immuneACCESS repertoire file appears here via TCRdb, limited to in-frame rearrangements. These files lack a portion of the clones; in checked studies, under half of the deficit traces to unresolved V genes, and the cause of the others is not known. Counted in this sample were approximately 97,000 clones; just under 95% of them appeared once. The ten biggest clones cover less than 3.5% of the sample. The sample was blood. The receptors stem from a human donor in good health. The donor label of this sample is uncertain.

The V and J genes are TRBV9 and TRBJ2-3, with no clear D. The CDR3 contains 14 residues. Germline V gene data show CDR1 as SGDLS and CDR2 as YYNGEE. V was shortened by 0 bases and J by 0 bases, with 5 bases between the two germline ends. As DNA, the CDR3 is TGTGCCAGCAGCGTAGCCAGAAGCACAGATACGCAGTATTTT. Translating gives CASSVARSTDTQYF.

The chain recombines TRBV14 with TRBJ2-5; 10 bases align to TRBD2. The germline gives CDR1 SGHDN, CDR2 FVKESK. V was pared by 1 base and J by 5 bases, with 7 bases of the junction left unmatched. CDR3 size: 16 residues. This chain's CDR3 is CASSQARLAGGETQYF. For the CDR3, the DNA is TGTGCCAGCAGCCAAGCGAGACTAGCGGGCGGGGAGACCCAGTACTTC.

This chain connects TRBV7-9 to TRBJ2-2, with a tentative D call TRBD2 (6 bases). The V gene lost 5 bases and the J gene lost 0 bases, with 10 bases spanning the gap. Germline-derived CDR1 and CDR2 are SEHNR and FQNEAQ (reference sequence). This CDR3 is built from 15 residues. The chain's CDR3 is CASSPRTTNTGELFF. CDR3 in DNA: TGTGCCAGCAGCCCACGGACTACGAACACCGGGGAGCTGTTTTTT.

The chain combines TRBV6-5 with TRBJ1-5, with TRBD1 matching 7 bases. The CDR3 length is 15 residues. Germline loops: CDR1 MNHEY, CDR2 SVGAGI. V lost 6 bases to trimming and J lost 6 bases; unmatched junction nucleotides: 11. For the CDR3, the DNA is TGTGCCAGCAGACAAAACCGGGACAGTGGTCAGCCCCAGCATTTT. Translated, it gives CASRQNRDSGQPQHF.

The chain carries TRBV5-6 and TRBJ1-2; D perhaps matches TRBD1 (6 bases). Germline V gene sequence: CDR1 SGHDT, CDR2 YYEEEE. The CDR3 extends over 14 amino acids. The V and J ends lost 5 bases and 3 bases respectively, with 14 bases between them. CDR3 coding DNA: TGTGCCAGCAGTTACGGACAGAATCACTATGGCTACACCTTC. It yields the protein CASSYGQNHYGYTF.

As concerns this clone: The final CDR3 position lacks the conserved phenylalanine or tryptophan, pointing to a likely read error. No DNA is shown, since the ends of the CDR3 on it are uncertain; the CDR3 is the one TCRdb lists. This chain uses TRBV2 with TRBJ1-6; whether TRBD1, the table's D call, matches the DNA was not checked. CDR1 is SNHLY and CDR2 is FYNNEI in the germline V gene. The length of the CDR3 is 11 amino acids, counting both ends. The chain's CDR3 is CASSEWDRVHL.

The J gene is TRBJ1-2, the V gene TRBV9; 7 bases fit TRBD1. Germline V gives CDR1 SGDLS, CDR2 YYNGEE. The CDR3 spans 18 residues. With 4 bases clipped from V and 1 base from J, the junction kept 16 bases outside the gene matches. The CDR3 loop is CASSPWDSFQGLNYGYTF. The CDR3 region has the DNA TGTGCCAGCAGCCCTTGGGACAGCTTCCAGGGGCTTAACTATGGCTACACCTTC.

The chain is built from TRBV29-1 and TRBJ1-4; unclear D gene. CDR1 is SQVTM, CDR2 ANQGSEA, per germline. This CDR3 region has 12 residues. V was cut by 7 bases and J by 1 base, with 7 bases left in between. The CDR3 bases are TGCAGCGCCAGTGAAACTAATGAAAAACTGTTTTTT. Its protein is CSASETNEKLFF.

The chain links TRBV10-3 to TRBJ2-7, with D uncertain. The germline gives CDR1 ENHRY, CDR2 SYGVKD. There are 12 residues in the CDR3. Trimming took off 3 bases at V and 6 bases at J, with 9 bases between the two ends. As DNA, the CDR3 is TGTGCCATCAGTGATCTGGTGGGCGAGCAGTACTTC. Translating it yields CAISDLVGEQYF.

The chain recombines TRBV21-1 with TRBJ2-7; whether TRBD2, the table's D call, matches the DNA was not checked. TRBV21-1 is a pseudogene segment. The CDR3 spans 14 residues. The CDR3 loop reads CASSKRRTHYEQYF. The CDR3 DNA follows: TGTGCCAGCAGCAAGAGGAGGACCCACTACGAGCAGTACTTC.

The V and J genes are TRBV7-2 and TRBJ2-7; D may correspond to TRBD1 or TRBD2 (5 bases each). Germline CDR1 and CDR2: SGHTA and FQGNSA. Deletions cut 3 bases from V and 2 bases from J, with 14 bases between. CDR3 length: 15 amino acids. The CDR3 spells CASSLQGGGTYEQYV. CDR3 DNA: TGTGCCAGCAGCTTGCAGGGTGGAGGAACCTACGAGCAGTACGTC.

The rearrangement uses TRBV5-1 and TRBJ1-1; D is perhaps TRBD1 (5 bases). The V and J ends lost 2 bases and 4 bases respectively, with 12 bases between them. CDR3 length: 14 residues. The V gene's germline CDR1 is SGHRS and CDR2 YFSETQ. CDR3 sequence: CASSLEKGATEAFF. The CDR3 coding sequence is TGCGCCAGCAGCTTAGAAAAAGGGGCCACTGAAGCTTTCTTT.

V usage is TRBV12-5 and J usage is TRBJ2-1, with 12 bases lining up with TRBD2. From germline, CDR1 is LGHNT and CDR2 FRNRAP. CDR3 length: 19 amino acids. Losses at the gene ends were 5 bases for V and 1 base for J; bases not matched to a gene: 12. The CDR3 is CASGPLTLAGGPSYNEQFF. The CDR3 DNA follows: TGTGCTAGTGGTCCTCTGACACTAGCGGGGGGCCCTTCCTACAATGAGCAGTTCTTC.

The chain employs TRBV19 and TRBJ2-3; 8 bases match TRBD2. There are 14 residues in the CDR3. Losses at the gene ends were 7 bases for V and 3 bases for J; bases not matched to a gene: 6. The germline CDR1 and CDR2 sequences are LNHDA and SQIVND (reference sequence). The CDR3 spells CASKSSGGTDTQYF. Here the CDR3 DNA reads TGTGCCAGTAAATCCAGCGGGGGAACAGATACGCAGTATTTT.

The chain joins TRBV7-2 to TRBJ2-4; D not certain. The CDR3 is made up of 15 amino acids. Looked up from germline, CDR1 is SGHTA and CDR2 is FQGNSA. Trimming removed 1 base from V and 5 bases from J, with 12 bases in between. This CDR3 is CASSLDKGFQNIQYF. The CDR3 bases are TGTGCCAGCAGCTTAGATAAAGGGTTCCAAAACATTCAGTACTTC.

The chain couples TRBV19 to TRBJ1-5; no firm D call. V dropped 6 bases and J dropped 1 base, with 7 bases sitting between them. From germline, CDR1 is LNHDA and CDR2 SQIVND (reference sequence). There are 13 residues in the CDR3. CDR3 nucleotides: TGTGCCAGTAGACGGCAGAGCAATCAGCCCCAGCATTTT. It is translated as CASRRQSNQPQHF. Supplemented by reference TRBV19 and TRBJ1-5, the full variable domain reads DGGITQSPKYLFRKEGQNVTLSCEQNLNHDAMYWYRQDPGQGLRLIYYSQIVNDFQKGDIAEGYSVSREKKESFPLTVTSAQKNPTAFYLCASRRQSNQPQHFGDGTRLSIL.

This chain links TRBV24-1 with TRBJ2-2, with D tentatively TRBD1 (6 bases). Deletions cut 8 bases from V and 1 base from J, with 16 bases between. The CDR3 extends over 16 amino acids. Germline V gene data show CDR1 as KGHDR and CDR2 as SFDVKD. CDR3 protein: CATKGATTGNTGELFF. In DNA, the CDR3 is TGTGCCACCAAAGGAGCAACGACAGGGAACACCGGGGAGCTGTTTTTT.

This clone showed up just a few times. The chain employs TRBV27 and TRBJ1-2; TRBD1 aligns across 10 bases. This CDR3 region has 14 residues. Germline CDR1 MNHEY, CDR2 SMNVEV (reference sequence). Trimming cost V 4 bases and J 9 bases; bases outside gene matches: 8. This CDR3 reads CASSSPGQGNRYTF. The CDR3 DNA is TGTGCCAGCAGTTCCCCGGGACAGGGGAACCGCTACACCTTC.

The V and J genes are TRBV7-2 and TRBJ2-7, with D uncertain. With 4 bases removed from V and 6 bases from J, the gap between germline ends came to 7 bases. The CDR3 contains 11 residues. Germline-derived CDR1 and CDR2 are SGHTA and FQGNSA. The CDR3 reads CASSSYLEQYF. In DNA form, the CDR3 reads TGTGCCAGCAGCTCATACCTCGAGCAGTACTTC.

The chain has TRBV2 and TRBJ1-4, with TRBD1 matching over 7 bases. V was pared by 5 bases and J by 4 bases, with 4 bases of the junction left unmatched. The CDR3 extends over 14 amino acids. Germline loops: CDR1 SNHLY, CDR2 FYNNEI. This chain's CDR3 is CASSPQGHNEKLFF. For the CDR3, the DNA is TGTGCCAGCAGTCCACAGGGGCATAATGAAAAACTGTTTTTT.

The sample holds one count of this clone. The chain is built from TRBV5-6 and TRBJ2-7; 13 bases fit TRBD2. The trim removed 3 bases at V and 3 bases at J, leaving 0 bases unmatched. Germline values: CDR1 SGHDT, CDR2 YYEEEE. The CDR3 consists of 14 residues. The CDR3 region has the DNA TGTGCCAGCAGCTGGACTAGCGGGGGCTACGAGCAGTACGTC. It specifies CASSWTSGGYEQYV.

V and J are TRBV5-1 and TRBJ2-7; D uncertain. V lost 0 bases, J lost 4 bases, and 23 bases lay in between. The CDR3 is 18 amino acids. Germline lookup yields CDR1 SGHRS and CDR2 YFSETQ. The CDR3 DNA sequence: TGCGCCAGCAGCTTGGGCCCCTCGGGCAGGACGTCCTCATACGAGCAGTACTTC. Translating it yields CASSLGPSGRTSSYEQYF.

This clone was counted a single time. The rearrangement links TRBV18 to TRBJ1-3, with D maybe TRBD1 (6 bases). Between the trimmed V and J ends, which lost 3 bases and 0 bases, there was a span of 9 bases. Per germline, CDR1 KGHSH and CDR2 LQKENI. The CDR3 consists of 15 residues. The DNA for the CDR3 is TGTGCCAGCTCACCGGACAGCAGCTCTGGAAACACCATATATTTT. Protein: CASSPDSSSGNTIYF.

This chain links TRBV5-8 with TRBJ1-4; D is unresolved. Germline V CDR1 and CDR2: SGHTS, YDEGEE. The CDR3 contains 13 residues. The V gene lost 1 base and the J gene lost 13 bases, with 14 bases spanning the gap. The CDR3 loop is CASSLLAEQGLFF. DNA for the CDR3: TGTGCCAGCAGCTTGTTAGCGGAGCAAGGACTGTTTTTT.

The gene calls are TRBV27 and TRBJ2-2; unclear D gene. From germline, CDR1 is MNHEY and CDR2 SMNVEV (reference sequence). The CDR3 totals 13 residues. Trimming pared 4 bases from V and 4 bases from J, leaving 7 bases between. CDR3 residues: CASSSQFTGELFF. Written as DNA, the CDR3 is TGTGCCAGCAGTTCCCAATTCACCGGGGAGCTGTTTTTT.

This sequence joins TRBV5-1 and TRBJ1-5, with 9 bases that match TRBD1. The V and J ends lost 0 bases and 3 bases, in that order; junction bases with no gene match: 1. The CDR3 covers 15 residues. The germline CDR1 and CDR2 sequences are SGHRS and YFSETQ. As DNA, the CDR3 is TGCGCCAGCAGCTTGGGACAGGGGGACAATCAGCCCCAGCATTTT. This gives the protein CASSLGQGDNQPQHF. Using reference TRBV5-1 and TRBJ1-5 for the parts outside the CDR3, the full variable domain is KAGVTQTPRYLIKTRGQQVTLSCSPISGHRSVSWYQQTPGQGLQFLFEYFSETQRNKGNFPGRFSGRQFSNSRSEMNVSTLELGDSALYLCASSLGQGDNQPQHFGDGTRLSIL.

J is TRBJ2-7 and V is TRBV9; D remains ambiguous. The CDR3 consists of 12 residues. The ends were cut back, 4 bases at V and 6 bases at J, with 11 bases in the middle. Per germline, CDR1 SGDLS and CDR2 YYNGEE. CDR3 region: CASSPGQLEQYF. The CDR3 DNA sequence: TGTGCCAGCAGCCCGGGCCAACTCGAGCAGTACTTC.

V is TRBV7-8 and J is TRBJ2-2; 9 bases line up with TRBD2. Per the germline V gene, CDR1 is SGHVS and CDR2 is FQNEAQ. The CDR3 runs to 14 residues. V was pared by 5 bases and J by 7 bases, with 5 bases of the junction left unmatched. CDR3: CASSAGGRIGELFF. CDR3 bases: TGTGCCAGCAGCGCGGGGGGGCGGATCGGGGAGCTGTTTTTT.

The chain's CDR3 is CATSETGLNEKLFF. CDR3 DNA: TGTGCCACCAGTGAGACGGGACTTAATGAAAAACTGTTTTTT. This chain uses TRBV24-1 with TRBJ1-4; tentative D call: TRBD1 (5 bases). Trimming removed 4 bases at V and 4 bases at J, with 9 bases between. Germline V gene lookup returns CDR1 KGHDR and CDR2 SFDVKD. This CDR3 contains 14 residues.

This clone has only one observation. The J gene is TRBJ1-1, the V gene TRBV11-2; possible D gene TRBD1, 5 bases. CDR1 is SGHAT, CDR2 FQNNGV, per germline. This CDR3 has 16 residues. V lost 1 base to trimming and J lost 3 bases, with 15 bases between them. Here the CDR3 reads CASSLGVRERYTEAFF. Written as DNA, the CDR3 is TGTGCCAGCAGCTTAGGGGTCAGGGAAAGGTACACTGAAGCTTTCTTT.

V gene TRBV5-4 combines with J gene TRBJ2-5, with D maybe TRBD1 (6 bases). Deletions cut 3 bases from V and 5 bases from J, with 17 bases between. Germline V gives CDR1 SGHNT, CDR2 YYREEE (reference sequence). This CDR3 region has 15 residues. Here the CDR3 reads CASSSATGFGETQYF. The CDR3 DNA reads TGTGCCAGCAGCTCCGCTACAGGGTTCGGCGAGACCCAGTACTTC. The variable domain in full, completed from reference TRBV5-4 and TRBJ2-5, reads ETGVTQSPTHLIKTRGQQVTLRCSSQSGHNTVSWYQQALGQGPQFIFQYYREEENGRGNFPPRFSGLQFPNYSSELNVNALELDDSALYLCASSSATGFGETQYFGPGTRLLVL.

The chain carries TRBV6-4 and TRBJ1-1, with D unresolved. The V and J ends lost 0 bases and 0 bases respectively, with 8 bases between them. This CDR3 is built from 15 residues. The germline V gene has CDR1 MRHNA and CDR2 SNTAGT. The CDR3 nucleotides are TGTGCCAGCAGTGACTCGTGGGCGGTGAACACTGAAGCTTTCTTT. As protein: CASSDSWAVNTEAFF.